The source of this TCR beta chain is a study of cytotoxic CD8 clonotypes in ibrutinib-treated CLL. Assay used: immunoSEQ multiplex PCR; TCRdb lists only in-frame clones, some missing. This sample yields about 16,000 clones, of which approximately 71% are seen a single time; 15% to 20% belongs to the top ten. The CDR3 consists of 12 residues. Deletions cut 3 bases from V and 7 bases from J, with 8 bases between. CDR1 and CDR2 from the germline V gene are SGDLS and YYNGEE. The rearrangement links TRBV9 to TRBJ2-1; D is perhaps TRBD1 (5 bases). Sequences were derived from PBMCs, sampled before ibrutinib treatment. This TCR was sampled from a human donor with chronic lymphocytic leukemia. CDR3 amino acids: CASSAGQNEQFF. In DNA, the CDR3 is TGTGCCAGCAGCGCAGGGCAGAATGAGCAGTTCTTC. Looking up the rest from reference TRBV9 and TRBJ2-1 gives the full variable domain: DSGVTQTPKHLITATGQRVTLRCSPRSGDLSVYWYQQSLDQGLQFLIQYYNGEERAKGNILERFSAQQFPDLHSELNLSSLELGDSALYFCASSAGQNEQFFGPGTRLTVL.